One sample yielded the 9 T cell receptor beta chains listed below, sequenced in a study of blood T cell repertoires in COVID-19. Some clones are missing from TCRdb's copy, which holds only in-frame ones; the method was immunoSEQ multiplex PCR. The table has more than 95,000 clones, around 90% seen once. The material sequenced was peripheral blood. The receptors stem from a human donor in a cohort sampled during active COVID-19.

CDR3 sequence reads: CASSSGQGFTSNYGYTF. CDR3 DNA: TGTGCCAGCAGCTCGGGACAGGGATTCACCTCTAACTATGGCTACACCTTC. The rearrangement uses TRBV5-6 and TRBJ1-2, with 9 bases identical to TRBD1. V was clipped by 3 bases and J by 0 bases; unmatched bases: 9. The CDR3 is 17 residues long. In germline, CDR1 is SGHDT, CDR2 YYEEEE. The full variable domain, in which reference TRBV5-6 and TRBJ1-2 provide the parts outside the CDR3, is DAGVTQSPTHLIKTRGQQVTLRCSPKSGHDTVSWYQQALGQGPQFIFQYYEEEERQRGNFPDRFSGHQFPNYSSELNVNALLLGDSALYLCASSSGQGFTSNYGYTFGSGTRLTVV.

The rearrangement uses TRBV7-9 and TRBJ2-7; D uncertain. With 8 bases removed from V and 1 base from J, the gap between germline ends came to 12 bases. The CDR3 spans 13 residues. The germline V gene has CDR1 SEHNR and CDR2 FQNEAQ (reference sequence). The CDR3 DNA reads TGTGCCAGCTCACCCCGAGCTTCCTACGAGCAGTACTTC. It is translated as CASSPRASYEQYF.

The CDR3 is CASSDPGQESSYEQYF. In nucleotides, the CDR3 is TGTGCCAGCAGTGACCCCGGACAGGAGAGCTCCTACGAGCAGTACTTC. The rearrangement uses TRBV6-1 and TRBJ2-7, with 7 positions matching TRBD1. Looked up from germline, CDR1 is MNHNS and CDR2 is SASEGT. The V segment lost 3 bases and the J segment 0 bases; nucleotides outside the gene matches: 8. The CDR3 loop spans 16 amino acids.

V and J are TRBV27 and TRBJ2-5; tentative D call: TRBD2 (5 bases). CDR1 and CDR2 from the germline V gene are MNHEY and SMNVEV (reference sequence). Trimming removed 3 bases from V and 5 bases from J, with 13 bases in between. The CDR3 loop spans 14 amino acids. The CDR3 sequence is CASSLGVRQETQYF. CDR3 nucleotides: TGTGCCAGCAGTTTGGGAGTCCGCCAGGAGACCCAGTACTTC.

The rearrangement links TRBV3-1 (or the pseudogene TRBV3-2) to TRBJ1-1; D perhaps matches TRBD1 (6 bases). CDR3 length equals 12 residues. Between the trimmed V and J ends, which lost 6 bases and 1 base, there was a span of 6 bases. The germline CDR1 and CDR2 sequences are LGHDT and YNNKEL (reference sequence). CDR3 residues: CASRGGNTEAFF. The DNA of the CDR3 is TGTGCCAGCAGAGGGGGGAACACTGAAGCTTTCTTT.

The CDR3 DNA follows: TGCGCCAGCAGCCAGGAAGCAGTACAGGGAAATAGCTCACCCCTCCACTTT. It translates to CASSQEAVQGNSSPLHF. The V and J genes are TRBV4-1 and TRBJ1-6, with D perhaps matching TRBD1 (6 bases). V dropped 3 bases and J dropped 10 bases, with 22 bases sitting between them. CDR1 is MGHRA, CDR2 YSYEKL, per germline. This CDR3 contains 17 residues.

V and J are TRBV12-3 or TRBV12-4 and TRBJ1-2; D ambiguous. The CDR3 has 13 amino acids. V shed 5 bases and J shed 4 bases, with 11 bases lying between them. CDR3 in DNA: TGTGCCAGCAGTCCTACTGGGCTCTATGGCTACACCTTC. It codes for CASSPTGLYGYTF.

The rearrangement joins TRBV3-1 (or the pseudogene TRBV3-2) to TRBJ1-2; a possible D gene is TRBD1 (5 bases). This CDR3 is built from 15 residues. Germline V gene data show CDR1 as LGHDT and CDR2 as YNNKEL (reference sequence). The V end lost 1 base, the J end lost 8 bases, and 17 bases lay between the germline ends. DNA for the CDR3: TGTGCCAGCAGCCAAGGTTTTACAGGAGGGAAGGGCTACACCTTC. Its translation: CASSQGFTGGKGYTF.

The V call is TRBV19, the J call TRBJ1-5, with D possibly matching TRBD1 (5 bases). This CDR3 is 15 amino acids long. Trimming removed 3 bases at V and 8 bases at J, with 17 bases between. Germline V CDR1 and CDR2: LNHDA, SQIVND (reference sequence). CDR3 coding DNA: TGTGCCAGTAGTATCCCGCCGGTTAGCAGGGAGCCCCAGCATTTT. It specifies CASSIPPVSREPQHF.